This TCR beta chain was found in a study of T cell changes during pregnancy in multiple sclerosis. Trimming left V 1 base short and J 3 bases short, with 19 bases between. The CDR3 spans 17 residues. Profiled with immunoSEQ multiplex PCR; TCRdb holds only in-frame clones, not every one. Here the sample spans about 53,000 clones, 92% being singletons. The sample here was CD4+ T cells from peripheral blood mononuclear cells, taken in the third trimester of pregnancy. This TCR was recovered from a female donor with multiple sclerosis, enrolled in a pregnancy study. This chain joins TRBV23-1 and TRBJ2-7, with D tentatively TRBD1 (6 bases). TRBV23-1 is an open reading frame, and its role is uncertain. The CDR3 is CASSQFTGNSRSYEQYF. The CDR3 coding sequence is TGCGCCAGCAGTCAATTTACAGGGAATAGCCGGAGCTACGAGCAGTACTTC.